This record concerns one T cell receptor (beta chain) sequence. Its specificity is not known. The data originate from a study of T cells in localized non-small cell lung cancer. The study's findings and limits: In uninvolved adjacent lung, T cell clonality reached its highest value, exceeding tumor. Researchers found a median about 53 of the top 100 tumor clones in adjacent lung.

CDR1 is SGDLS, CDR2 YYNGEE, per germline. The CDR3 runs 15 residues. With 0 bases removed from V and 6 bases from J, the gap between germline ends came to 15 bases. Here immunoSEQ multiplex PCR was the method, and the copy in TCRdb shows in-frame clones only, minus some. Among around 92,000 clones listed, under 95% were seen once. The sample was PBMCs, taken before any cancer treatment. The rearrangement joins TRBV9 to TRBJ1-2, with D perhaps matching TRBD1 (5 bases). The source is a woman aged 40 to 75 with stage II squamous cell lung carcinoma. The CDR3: CASSVGLRVEHGYTF. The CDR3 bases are TGTGCCAGCAGCGTAGGACTCAGGGTAGAGCATGGCTACACCTTC.